Listed below are T cell receptor beta chains from one sample, sequenced in a study of blood T cell repertoires in COVID-19. Profiling relied on immunoSEQ multiplex PCR, and the TCRdb table lists in-frame clones only, not all of them. The repertoire holds approximately 190,000 clones, with about 80% as singletons. The sample comprised peripheral blood. These TCRs come from a man younger than 40 with active or convalescent COVID-19. Both conserved end residues are trimmed from each CDR3. Each record gives: CDR3 protein, V gene, J gene.

cdr3_aa: ASTPGVDTQY
v_call: TRBV7-9
j_call: TRBJ2-3

cdr3_aa: ASRTTGANTGELF
v_call: TRBV19
j_call: TRBJ2-2

cdr3_aa: AVTSGTRKPQH
v_call: TRBV19
j_call: TRBJ1-5

cdr3_aa: ATRSPSYEQY
v_call: TRBV24-1
j_call: TRBJ2-7

cdr3_aa: ASSSRTSGETQY
v_call: TRBV27
j_call: TRBJ2-5

cdr3_aa: ASSQDQQGNSPLH
v_call: TRBV11-2
j_call: TRBJ1-6

cdr3_aa: AWSVPMDTIY
v_call: TRBV30
j_call: TRBJ1-3

cdr3_aa: ASSRTGGNTEAF
v_call: TRBV7-9
j_call: TRBJ1-1

cdr3_aa: ASCLGGSNQPQH
v_call: TRBV6-5
j_call: TRBJ1-5

cdr3_aa: ASSHGGQGHYGYT
v_call: TRBV7-8
j_call: TRBJ1-2

cdr3_aa: AWGARTGYTEAF
v_call: TRBV30
j_call: TRBJ1-1

cdr3_aa: ASSKMISAYEQY
v_call: TRBV19
j_call: TRBJ2-7

cdr3_aa: ASSLEPPDKQF
v_call: TRBV12-3/TRBV12-4
j_call: TRBJ2-1

cdr3_aa: ATSDHGFEAF
v_call: TRBV24-1
j_call: TRBJ1-1

cdr3_aa: ASSRTVYSNQPQH
v_call: TRBV19
j_call: TRBJ1-5

cdr3_aa: ASSESSRRVSTEAF
v_call: TRBV25-1
j_call: TRBJ1-1

cdr3_aa: ASSTGGTEAF
v_call: TRBV28
j_call: TRBJ1-1

cdr3_aa: ASSPLRGQIYEQY
v_call: TRBV4-3
j_call: TRBJ2-7

cdr3_aa: ASSAARGGGEKLF
v_call: TRBV7-2
j_call: TRBJ1-4

cdr3_aa: ASSQVPRGAYSYNEQF
v_call: TRBV4-1
j_call: TRBJ2-1

cdr3_aa: ASSRGQGVQPQH
v_call: TRBV13
j_call: TRBJ1-5

cdr3_aa: ASSQVGGRGLSEAF
v_call: TRBV4-1
j_call: TRBJ1-1

cdr3_aa: ASSQKETQY
v_call: TRBV11-2
j_call: TRBJ2-5

cdr3_aa: AWRSAGGNEQF
v_call: TRBV30
j_call: TRBJ2-1

cdr3_aa: ASSEVGFVGAYGYT
v_call: TRBV6-1
j_call: TRBJ1-2

cdr3_aa: ASSEDRDTGELF
v_call: TRBV25-1
j_call: TRBJ2-2

cdr3_aa: ATGQGMNTEAF
v_call: TRBV19
j_call: TRBJ1-1

cdr3_aa: ASSHKGGAVGNQPQH
v_call: TRBV27
j_call: TRBJ1-5

cdr3_aa: ASSQGQSNTGELF
v_call: TRBV6-5
j_call: TRBJ2-2

cdr3_aa: ASLPAGQGGSGNTIY
v_call: TRBV28
j_call: TRBJ1-3

cdr3_aa: AWSVPSWAVNTEAF
v_call: TRBV30
j_call: TRBJ1-1

cdr3_aa: ASLGTGDTEAF
v_call: TRBV5-1
j_call: TRBJ1-1

cdr3_aa: ASRPGQGPTNTEAF
v_call: TRBV11-2
j_call: TRBJ1-1

cdr3_aa: ASSQVGAGWETQY
v_call: TRBV4-3
j_call: TRBJ2-5

cdr3_aa: ASSTFTEAF
v_call: TRBV19
j_call: TRBJ1-1

cdr3_aa: ASSLGTSGGNEQF
v_call: TRBV4-3
j_call: TRBJ2-1

cdr3_aa: ATGRRVSHQPQH
v_call: TRBV24-1
j_call: TRBJ1-5

cdr3_aa: ASSGGTQY
v_call: TRBV12-3/TRBV12-4
j_call: TRBJ2-5

cdr3_aa: ASSPLREGRGNEQF
v_call: TRBV28
j_call: TRBJ2-1

cdr3_aa: ASSRPGTFTGAQY
v_call: TRBV6-5
j_call: TRBJ2-5

cdr3_aa: ATSDRTGGSYNEQF
v_call: TRBV24-1
j_call: TRBJ2-1

cdr3_aa: ASVEGAVQEKLF
v_call: TRBV2
j_call: TRBJ1-4

cdr3_aa: ASSWRPGTGITGELF
v_call: TRBV5-1
j_call: TRBJ2-2

cdr3_aa: ASSQDLTGEGKLF
v_call: TRBV3-1/TRBV3-2
j_call: TRBJ1-4

cdr3_aa: ASTPGDGNYGYT
v_call: TRBV28
j_call: TRBJ1-2

cdr3_aa: ASSLIYEQY
v_call: TRBV7-8
j_call: TRBJ2-7

cdr3_aa: ARARGQGTDTQY
v_call: TRBV5-4
j_call: TRBJ2-3

cdr3_aa: ASSGTSGRPQETQY
v_call: TRBV4-2
j_call: TRBJ2-5

cdr3_aa: ASSKGPSEQY
v_call: TRBV2
j_call: TRBJ2-7

cdr3_aa: ASSPSGTRTPPQH
v_call: TRBV6-2/TRBV6-3
j_call: TRBJ1-5

cdr3_aa: ATSEPLAGAHNEQF
v_call: TRBV24-1
j_call: TRBJ2-1

cdr3_aa: ASSYSGDREAYEQY
v_call: TRBV6-5
j_call: TRBJ2-7

cdr3_aa: ASSQVLGGRRQETQY
v_call: TRBV3-1/TRBV3-2
j_call: TRBJ2-5

cdr3_aa: ASSQDPGLAGGPSSYNEQF
v_call: TRBV4-3
j_call: TRBJ2-1